Sequencing of this T cell receptor beta chain was carried out in a study of cytomegalovirus exposure and HLA in healthy donors. At the level of the study: Most donors, 81% of approximately 400 genotyped, fell in the Caucasian-associated ancestry cluster.

On this clone itself: What it binds is unknown.

J gave up 3 bases and V 4 bases, and 7 bases lay outside the gene matches. The germline V gene encodes CDR1 MNHNS and CDR2 SASEGT. This CDR3 contains 15 residues. Broader study findings: There were some public TCRs occurring in many donors, but most TCR sequences were rare.

Primers: 60 Vbeta forward and 13 Jbeta reverse. Repertoires were generated with immunoSEQ multiplex PCR, while TCRdb's copy carries only in-frame clones and drops some. The data show about 170,000 clones, around 77% seen once. The sample consisted of PBMCs. V usage is TRBV6-1 and J usage is TRBJ1-2, with 8 bases matching TRBD1. The receptor was derived from a female donor in good health and CMV-seronegative. CDR3 nucleotides: TGTGCCAGCAGTGCTACAGGGGGTGTTTACTATGGCTACACCTTC. This encodes CASSATGGVYYGYTF.